This T cell receptor beta chain is from a study of blood T cell repertoires in COVID-19. As for the study in general: The United States, Italy and Spain provided the acute and convalescent COVID-19 samples. Nucleic acid was either cDNA or gDNA, and it came from T cells, B-cell-depleted T cells, or PBMCs.

This clone has just one count. Data came from immunoSEQ multiplex PCR; TCRdb stores just in-frame clones and leaves some out. There are 170,000 or so clones in the sample; almost 85% occur only once, and around an eighth lies in the top ten. Deletions cut 6 bases from V and 0 bases from J, with 8 bases between. The germline CDR1 and CDR2 sequences are MNHEY and SVGAGI. This CDR3 contains 14 residues. This sequence originates from a man between 18 and 35 years old with active or convalescent COVID-19. Sequenced material: peripheral blood. The chain joins TRBV6-5 to TRBJ1-4; D is perhaps TRBD1 (6 bases). The CDR3 DNA is TGTGCCAGCAGGGACAGCGCAACTAATGAAAAACTGTTTTTT. It specifies CASRDSATNEKLFF.